Reported below is one T cell receptor (beta chain). Antigen specificity is unknown. A second PCR of 7 to 11 cycles used a sample-barcoded 5' primer and a J-beta primer mix. TCRdb fed the 5' RACE reads into MiXCR, producing one record per CDR3 protein. The table shows about a million distinct CDR3 sequences, with more than 30% occurring only once. The CDR3 length is 14 residues. CDR1 and CDR2 from the germline V gene are MNHEY and SMNVEV (reference sequence). V shed 6 bases and J shed 7 bases, with 17 bases lying between them. The data originate from a study of blood T cells in healthy people across ages. Study-level findings and limits: Per million T cells, the diversity of TCR beta decreased roughly linearly as age advanced.

Extraction of total RNA produced a minimum of 5.5 micrograms from each sample. This rearrangement joins TRBV27 to TRBJ2-3; a possible D gene is TRBD2 (7 bases). Sequencing was performed on blood. This clonotype originated in a man aged 18-30 years in good health. The CDR3 coding sequence is TGTGCCAGCAGGATGAGGGGGGGCCCGTATACGCAGTATTTT. This translates into CASRMRGGPYTQYF.